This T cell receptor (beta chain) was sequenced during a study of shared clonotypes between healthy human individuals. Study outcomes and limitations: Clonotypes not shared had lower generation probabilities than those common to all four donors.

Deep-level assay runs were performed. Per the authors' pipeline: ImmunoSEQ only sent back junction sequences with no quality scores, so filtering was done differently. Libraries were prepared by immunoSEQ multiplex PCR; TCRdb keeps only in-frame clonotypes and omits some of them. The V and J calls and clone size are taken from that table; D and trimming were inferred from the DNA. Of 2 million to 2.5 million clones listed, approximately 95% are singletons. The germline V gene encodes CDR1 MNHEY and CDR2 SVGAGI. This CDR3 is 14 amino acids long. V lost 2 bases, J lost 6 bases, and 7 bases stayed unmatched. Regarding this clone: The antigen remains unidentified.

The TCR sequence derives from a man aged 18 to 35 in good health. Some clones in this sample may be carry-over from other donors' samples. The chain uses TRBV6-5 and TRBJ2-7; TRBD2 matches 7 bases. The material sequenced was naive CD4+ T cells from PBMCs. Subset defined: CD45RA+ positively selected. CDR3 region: CASSYSGVGIEQYF. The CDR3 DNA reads TGTGCCAGCAGTTACAGCGGGGTGGGAATCGAGCAGTACTTC.